The 27 T cell receptor beta chains listed next were all sequenced from one sample in a study of T cell responses to AZD1222 COVID-19 vaccine. Generated by immunoSEQ multiplex PCR, the TCRdb table keeps only in-frame clones and is missing some. The sample has around 110,000 clones; approximately 83% are singletons. Here the sequenced sample was peripheral blood, taken on day 0 of MenACWY control vaccination. Every receptor here comes from an adult in good health.

The chain combines TRBV7-2 with TRBJ1-2, with TRBD1 matching 12 bases. Germline lookup yields CDR1 SGHTA and CDR2 FQGNSA. Trimming took 2 bases from V and 3 from J; bases not matched to a gene: 4. The CDR3 runs to 16 residues. This CDR3 is CASSLRGTGGDYGYTF. The CDR3 nucleotides read TGTGCCAGCAGCTTAAGGGGGACAGGGGGCGACTATGGCTACACCTTC.

Comment on this clone: The identical CDR3 is also encoded by other nucleotide sequences in the sample. This chain connects TRBV4-2 to TRBJ1-5, with D tentatively TRBD1 (5 bases). Deletions cut 0 bases from V and 7 bases from J, with 7 bases between. CDR1 is LGHNA and CDR2 is YNFKEQ in the germline V gene. CDR3 length: 13 residues. CDR3 DNA sequence: TGTGCCAGCAGCCAAGACGGGGGACAGCCCCAGCATTTT. The encoded protein is CASSQDGGQPQHF.

The chain joins TRBV15 to TRBJ1-4; no clear D gene. CDR1 is LNHNV and CDR2 is YYDKDF in the germline V gene (reference sequence). V was trimmed by 0 bases and J by 5 bases, leaving 10 bases between them. This CDR3 contains 15 residues. The CDR3 DNA reads as TGTGCCACCAGCAGAGATAAACAGCCAAATGAAAAACTGTTTTTT. Translation: CATSRDKQPNEKLFF.

The V and J genes are TRBV29-1 and TRBJ1-1; D gene uncertain. The CDR3 runs 16 residues. Germline CDR1 SQVTM, CDR2 ANQGSEA. V was pared by 4 bases and J by 8 bases, with 26 bases between. The CDR3 loop is CSVVLRLSITRSEAFF. CDR3 DNA sequence: TGCAGCGTTGTCCTCCGCCTCAGCATCACCCGCTCAGAAGCTTTCTTT.

The chain joins TRBV6-2 or TRBV6-3 to TRBJ1-3, with TRBD1 matching 9 bases. Germline V gene sequence: CDR1 MNHEY, CDR2 SVGEGT. Losses at the gene ends were 6 bases for V and 0 bases for J; bases not matched to a gene: 21. The CDR3 is 21 residues long. The CDR3 coding sequence is TGTGCCAGCAGCATTCGCCGCCGCCGGGACAGGGAAGGTAGCTCTGGAAACACCATATATTTT. Translation gives CASSIRRRRDREGSSGNTIYF.

The rearrangement links TRBV24-1 to TRBJ1-5, with TRBD1 identical over 7 bases. CDR1 is KGHDR, CDR2 SFDVKD, per germline. This CDR3 is 15 amino acids long. V dropped 3 bases and J dropped 6; count of bases not matched to a gene: 7. The CDR3, as DNA: TGTGCCACCAGTGATCTTGACAGGGATTGTCAGCCCCAGCATTTT. It is translated as CATSDLDRDCQPQHF.

This clone was counted a single time. V and J are TRBV2 and TRBJ2-3, with 7 bases identical to TRBD1. From germline, CDR1 is SNHLY and CDR2 FYNNEI. This CDR3 contains 15 residues. The trim removed 6 bases at V and 4 bases at J, leaving 10 bases unmatched. The chain's CDR3 is CASSRGGRYPDTQYF. The CDR3 DNA sequence: TGTGCCAGCAGCCGAGGGGGCAGGTACCCAGATACGCAGTATTTT.

The chain carries TRBV7-2 and TRBJ1-3, with unresolved D. This CDR3 has 16 amino acids. Germline V gene lookup returns CDR1 SGHTA and CDR2 FQGNSA. Trimming took off 1 base at V and 0 bases at J, with 10 bases between the two ends. CDR3 coding DNA: TGTGCCAGCAGCTTAGTGTCAGTACCCTCTGGAAACACCATATATTTT. This codes for CASSLVSVPSGNTIYF.

The genes are TRBV5-1 and TRBJ2-7; tentative D call: TRBD1 (5 bases). This CDR3 is 18 amino acids long. Trimming left V 4 bases short and J 2 bases short, with 25 bases between. Germline V lookup: CDR1 SGHRS, CDR2 YFSETQ. The CDR3 is CASSPSSPTVYPAYEQYF. The CDR3 region has the DNA TGCGCCAGCAGCCCCAGCAGCCCGACAGTTTATCCGGCCTACGAGCAGTACTTC.

This chain connects TRBV7-9 to TRBJ2-7; perhaps D is TRBD1 or TRBD2 (5 bases each). CDR3 length: 14 residues. The germline V gene encodes CDR1 SEHNR and CDR2 FQNEAQ (reference sequence). Deletions cut 5 bases from V and 2 bases from J, with 13 bases between. CDR3 nucleotides: TGTGCCAGCAGCGAGCGCCGGGACGCCTACGAGCAGTACTTC. Amino acids: CASSERRDAYEQYF.

This clone was observed a single time. The rearrangement joins TRBV5-5 to TRBJ2-5; tentative D call: TRBD1 (6 bases). CDR3 length: 13 residues. Trimming took 2 bases from V and 2 from J, leaving 7 bases between them. The germline CDR1 and CDR2 sequences are SGHKS and YYEKEE (reference sequence). The CDR3 DNA is TGTGCCAGCAGCTTCAGGGGACAAGAGACCCAGTACTTC. This translates into CASSFRGQETQYF.

V is TRBV7-2 and J is TRBJ1-1; D remains unclear. The CDR3 is made up of 14 amino acids. Trimming removed 10 bases from V and 1 base from J, with 16 bases in between. CDR1 is SGHTA, CDR2 FQGNSA, per germline. The CDR3 bases are TGTGCCACGCGTTATGGGGTATCGAACACTGAAGCTTTCTTT. Translating gives CATRYGVSNTEAFF.

The chain combines TRBV2 with TRBJ2-3; tentatively, D is TRBD1 or TRBD2 (5 bases each). The CDR3 covers 15 residues. Trimming pared 3 bases from V and 8 bases from J, leaving 18 bases between. Germline V gene sequence: CDR1 SNHLY, CDR2 FYNNEI. The CDR3 protein is CASSDAKGPAGTQYF. The CDR3 nucleotides are TGTGCCAGCAGTGACGCCAAGGGGCCCGCGGGTACGCAGTATTTT.

Details on this clone: The junction does not match germline at one end; this may be a read error. The chain links TRBV3-1 (or the pseudogene TRBV3-2) to TRBJ2-2; 9 nucleotides agree with TRBD2. The CDR3 sequence is 12 residues long. From germline, CDR1 is LGHDT and CDR2 YNNKEL (reference sequence). The CDR3, as DNA: TGTGCCAGCAGCCAAGAGCGGGGGGGGCTGTTTTTT. Its protein product is CASSQERGGLFF.

The rearrangement links TRBV15 to TRBJ2-2; D remains ambiguous. Trimming took 0 bases from V and 7 from J, leaving 6 bases between them. In germline, CDR1 is LNHNV, CDR2 YYDKDF (reference sequence). The CDR3 sequence is 13 residues long. CDR3 DNA: TGTGCCACCAGCAGAGATTTTAACGGGGAGCTGTTTTTT. It encodes CATSRDFNGELFF.

The V gene is TRBV6-2 or TRBV6-3, the J gene TRBJ1-6; D remains unclear. V dropped 0 bases and J dropped 0 bases, with 9 bases sitting between them. From germline, CDR1 is MNHEY and CDR2 SVGEGT. This CDR3 is built from 17 residues. CDR3 coding DNA: TGTGCCAGCAGTTACTCGATGGGGAGCTCCTATAATTCACCCCTCCACTTT. Translated: CASSYSMGSSYNSPLHF.

The chain uses TRBV3-1 (or the pseudogene TRBV3-2) and TRBJ2-1; TRBD2 matches 8 bases. V lost 0 bases and J lost 9; bases outside the gene matches: 10. The length of the CDR3 is 16 residues. The germline CDR1 and CDR2 sequences are LGHDT and YNNKEL (reference sequence). CDR3 sequence reads: CASSQDQTSGSREQFF. The CDR3 coding sequence is TGTGCCAGCAGCCAAGATCAAACTAGCGGATCGCGTGAGCAGTTCTTC.

The V gene is TRBV11-2, the J gene TRBJ2-7; tentative D call: TRBD1 (7 bases). Trimming removed 0 bases at V and 3 bases at J, with 18 bases between. This CDR3 has 17 residues. Germline V CDR1 and CDR2: SGHAT, FQNNGV. This chain's CDR3 is CASSLEGFQGGGYEQYF. The DNA for the CDR3 is TGTGCCAGCAGCTTAGAAGGTTTTCAGGGGGGAGGCTACGAGCAGTACTTC.

This clone was counted once. The genes are TRBV27 and TRBJ2-7, with D perhaps given as TRBD1 or TRBD2 (5 bases each). This CDR3 has 15 residues. V lost 6 bases, J lost 3 bases, and 18 bases lay in between. Germline loops: CDR1 MNHEY, CDR2 SMNVEV (reference sequence). The CDR3 DNA sequence: TGTGCCAGCAGCCCTGGGACGGGAAATAACTACGAGCAGTACTTC. Protein: CASSPGTGNNYEQYF.

The chain joins TRBV7-2 to TRBJ2-7; 8 positions agree with TRBD1. The CDR3 runs to 15 residues. Germline V lookup: CDR1 SGHTA, CDR2 FQGNSA. Trimming took 2 bases from V and 7 from J; bases not matched to a gene: 10. The CDR3 DNA sequence: TGTGCCAGCAGCTTACAGTTTCAGGGGGCGTGGGAGCAGTACTTC. As protein: CASSLQFQGAWEQYF.

The chain is built from TRBV5-1 and TRBJ1-1, with a tentative D call TRBD1 (6 bases). V was clipped by 1 base and J by 3 bases, with 10 bases between them. CDR1 and CDR2 from the germline V gene are SGHRS and YFSETQ. This CDR3 is built from 14 residues. The CDR3 reads CASSLSGGHTEAFF. The CDR3 bases are TGCGCCAGCAGCTTGTCTGGGGGGCACACTGAAGCTTTCTTT.

A single count supports this clone. V usage is TRBV2 and J usage is TRBJ2-7; D gene unclear. Germline CDR1 SNHLY, CDR2 FYNNEI. V shed 7 bases and J shed 0 bases, with 13 bases lying between them. This CDR3 is built from 14 residues. CDR3 protein: CASKSESDSYEQYF. Here the CDR3 DNA reads TGTGCCAGCAAGTCAGAATCTGACTCCTACGAGCAGTACTTC.

This clone was observed a few times. CDR3 nucleotides: TGTGCCAGCAGCCGCGAAATCGCAGGTCATACGCAGTATTTT. Translating it yields CASSREIAGHTQYF. The rearrangement joins TRBV7-2 to TRBJ2-3, with D unresolved. Germline V gene data show CDR1 as SGHTA and CDR2 as FQGNSA. The CDR3 has 14 residues. V was cut by 5 bases and J by 7 bases, with 16 bases left in between.

This chain uses TRBV12-3 or TRBV12-4 with TRBJ2-3, with 8 nucleotides matching TRBD2. Losses at the gene ends were 8 bases for V and 4 bases for J; bases not matched to a gene: 5. This CDR3 comprises 13 residues. The CDR3 protein is CASGTAGADTQYF. The CDR3 bases are TGTGCCAGCGGTACAGCGGGGGCAGATACGCAGTATTTT.

This sequence joins TRBV5-8 and TRBJ1-2; TRBD1 aligns across 7 bases. The junction had 7 bases not matched to a gene; V was cut back by 0 bases and J by 5 bases. CDR3 size: 15 residues. From germline, CDR1 is SGHTS and CDR2 YDEGEE. CDR3 nucleotide sequence: TGTGCCAGCAGCTTGGGACAGGGAGGAATATATGGCTACACCTTC. Its translation is CASSLGQGGIYGYTF.

The CDR3 loop is CASRALAGGRKESRTQYF. CDR3 DNA: TGCGCCAGCAGGGCTCTAGCGGGGGGCAGGAAGGAGTCTAGGACCCAGTACTTC. The chain combines TRBV10-2 with TRBJ2-5; TRBD2 matches 11 bases. With 6 bases clipped from V and 7 bases from J, the junction kept 19 bases outside the gene matches. CDR1 WSHSY and CDR2 SAAADI come from the germline V gene. This CDR3 region has 18 residues.

V gene TRBV6-5 combines with J gene TRBJ2-7, with D perhaps given as TRBD1 or TRBD2 (6 bases each). The CDR3 loop spans 12 amino acids. The V gene's germline CDR1 is MNHEY and CDR2 SVGAGI. The V gene lost 6 bases and the J gene lost 2 bases, with 8 bases spanning the gap. The chain's CDR3 is CASRGGAYEQYF. In DNA, the CDR3 is TGTGCCAGCAGGGGGGGCGCCTACGAGCAGTACTTC.